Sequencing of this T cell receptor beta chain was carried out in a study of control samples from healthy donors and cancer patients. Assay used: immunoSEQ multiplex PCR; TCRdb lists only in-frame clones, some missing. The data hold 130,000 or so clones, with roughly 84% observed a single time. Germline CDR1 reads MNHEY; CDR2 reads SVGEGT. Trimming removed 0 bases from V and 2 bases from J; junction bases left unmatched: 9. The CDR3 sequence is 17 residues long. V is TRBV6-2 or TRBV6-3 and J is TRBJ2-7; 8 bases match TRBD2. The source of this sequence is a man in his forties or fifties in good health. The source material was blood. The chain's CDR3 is CASSYSIASGYTYEQYF. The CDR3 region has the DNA TGTGCCAGCAGTTACTCTATAGCTAGCGGGTATACCTACGAGCAGTACTTC.